Listed below are T cell receptor beta chains from one sample, sequenced in a study of shared clonotypes between healthy human individuals. Produced via immunoSEQ multiplex PCR; TCRdb's table is partial and in-frame only. The sample lists 980,000 or so clones, 70% to 85% occurring once. The specimen was memory CD4+ T cells sorted from blood. The receptors were sampled from a man younger than 30 in good health. Each CDR3 is given with its conserved first and last residue. A D gene is named only where the DNA matches it firmly. Some rows have no size entry. The others give once, few or many, or a class for an expanded clone.

CDR3: CASSFGLRDTEAFF
DNA: TGCGCCAGCAGCTTCGGCCTGCGGGACACTGAAGCTTTCTTT
J: TRBJ1-1
V: TRBV5-1
size: -
D: -

CDR3: CATVNRGAWEEQFF
DNA: TGTGCCACGGTTAATAGGGGGGCATGGGAGGAGCAGTTCTTC
J: TRBJ2-1
V: TRBV10-3
size: -
D: -

CDR3: CASRETEAFF
DNA: TGTGCCAGCAGGGAAACTGAAGCTTTCTTT
J: TRBJ1-1
V: TRBV6-1
size: few
D: -

CDR3: CASSLSRVRTEAFF
DNA: TGTGCCAGCAGTTTATCTAGGGTACGCACTGAAGCTTTCTTT
J: TRBJ1-1
V: TRBV27
size: -
D: -

CDR3: CASSPTGGRYSYGYTF
DNA: TGTGCCAGCAGCCCGACAGGGGGCAGATATTCGTATGGCTACACCTTC
J: TRBJ1-2
V: TRBV27
size: -
D: TRBD1

CDR3: CASSLEGKTYNEQFF
DNA: TGTGCCAGCAGCCTCGAAGGGAAGACCTACAATGAGCAGTTCTTC
J: TRBJ2-1
V: TRBV9
size: -
D: -

CDR3: CASSSTGGSNQPQHF
DNA: TGTGCCAGCAGTTCTACCGGCGGCAGCAATCAGCCCCAGCATTTT
J: TRBJ1-5
V: TRBV27
size: -
D: -

CDR3: CASSPRAAEAFF
DNA: TGTGCCAGCAGTCCCAGGGCAGCTGAAGCTTTCTTT
J: TRBJ1-1
V: TRBV6-1
size: -
D: -

CDR3: CASSYRLAGGVDTQYF
DNA: TGTGCCAGCAGTTATCGGCTAGCGGGAGGGGTAGATACGCAGTATTTT
J: TRBJ2-3
V: TRBV6-5
size: -
D: TRBD2

CDR3: CASSLPGTGQETQYF
DNA: TGTGCCAGCAGCTTGCCCGGGACAGGCCAAGAGACCCAGTACTTC
J: TRBJ2-5
V: TRBV5-4
size: -
D: TRBD1

CDR3: CASSLGAVNTGELFF
DNA: TGCGCCAGCAGCTTGGGGGCAGTGAACACCGGGGAGCTGTTTTTT
J: TRBJ2-2
V: TRBV5-1
size: -
D: -

CDR3: CASSLRGQSGNTIYF
DNA: TGCGCCAGCAGCTTGAGGGGGCAGTCGGGAAACACCATATATTTT
J: TRBJ1-3
V: TRBV5-1
size: -
D: TRBD1

CDR3: CASSPPRASGRDNEQFF
DNA: TGTGCCAGCAGCCCCCCAAGGGCTAGCGGGAGAGACAATGAGCAGTTCTTC
J: TRBJ2-1
V: TRBV9
size: few
D: TRBD2

CDR3: CASTPRGQGRGAWVPQHF
DNA: TGTGCCAGCACCCCAAGGGGACAGGGAAGAGGTGCCTGGGTGCCCCAGCATTTT
J: TRBJ1-5
V: TRBV28
size: once
D: TRBD1

CDR3: CASSSVRGTDEKLFF
DNA: TGTGCCAGCAGTTCGGTCAGGGGGACAGACGAAAAACTGTTTTTT
J: TRBJ1-4
V: TRBV28
size: -
D: TRBD1

CDR3: CASSLFGGRDEQFF
DNA: TGCGCCAGCAGCCTTTTTGGGGGGCGGGATGAGCAGTTCTTC
J: TRBJ2-1
V: TRBV4-3
size: -
D: -

CDR3: CASSDRSSYEQYF
DNA: TGCGCCAGCAGTGACAGGAGCTCCTACGAGCAGTACTTC
J: TRBJ2-7
V: TRBV10-1
size: -
D: -

CDR3: CASSAGQGTGELFF
DNA: TGTGCCAGCTCAGCGGGACAGGGGACCGGGGAGCTGTTTTTT
J: TRBJ2-2
V: TRBV18
size: -
D: TRBD1

CDR3: CASSIGAELNQPQHF
DNA: TGTGCCAGTAGTATAGGGGCAGAACTCAATCAGCCCCAGCATTTT
J: TRBJ1-5
V: TRBV19
size: -
D: -

CDR3: CASSLPKRHEQYF
DNA: TGTGCCAGCAGTTTGCCTAAAAGACACGAGCAGTACTTC
J: TRBJ2-7
V: TRBV28
size: -
D: -

CDR3: CARSLAKDRVVNSPLHF
DNA: TGTGCCAGAAGCTTGGCCAAAGACAGGGTAGTGAATTCACCCCTCCACTTT
J: TRBJ1-6
V: TRBV5-3
size: -
D: TRBD1

CDR3: CASSPGTDPRNSPLHF
DNA: TGTGCCAGCAGCCCAGGGACAGATCCACGGAATTCACCCCTCCACTTT
J: TRBJ1-6
V: TRBV5-5
size: -
D: TRBD1

CDR3: CASSYGQGENEKLFF
DNA: TGCGCCAGCAGCTACGGACAGGGGGAGAATGAAAAACTGTTTTTT
J: TRBJ1-4
V: TRBV5-1
size: once
D: TRBD1

CDR3: CASRGKEKGNEKLFF
DNA: TGTGCCAGCAGGGGGAAAGAGAAGGGTAATGAAAAACTGTTTTTT
J: TRBJ1-4
V: TRBV2
size: -
D: -

CDR3: CASSVAAGKDYGYTF
DNA: TGTGCCAGCAGCGTAGCAGCAGGGAAGGACTATGGCTACACCTTC
J: TRBJ1-2
V: TRBV9
size: -
D: -

CDR3: CASSPLRYEQYF
DNA: TGTGCCAGCAGTCCACTACGATACGAGCAGTACTTC
J: TRBJ2-7
V: TRBV28
size: -
D: -